This passage covers 8 T cell receptor beta chains from one sample sequenced in a study of T-cell memory formation after mild COVID-19. Via MiXCR, TCRdb re-called the 5' RACE reads, giving one row per CDR3 protein. The sample holds approximately 290,000 distinct CDR3 sequences, just under 20% seen once. Sample: PBMCs or a T cell subset sorted from them (not recorded which). The receptors were gathered from a man aged 18 to 29 who had mild COVID-19 (a few samples of this study predate the infection). Cell type and time point are not known.

This clonotype was seen a handful of times. This chain links TRBV10-3 with TRBJ1-5; maybe TRBD1 (6 bases). Germline V gene sequence: CDR1 ENHRY, CDR2 SYGVKD. V lost 6 bases to trimming and J lost 5 bases, with 11 bases between them. This CDR3 spans 13 amino acids. The CDR3 protein is CAISRQEDQPQHF. CDR3 DNA sequence: TGTGCCATCAGCCGACAGGAGGATCAGCCCCAGCATTTT.

This clonotype was picked up one time. J is TRBJ2-3 and V is TRBV4-3; 8 positions match TRBD2. The CDR3 has 15 amino acids. Germline V CDR1 and CDR2: LGHNA, YSLEER. With V trimmed by 0 bases and J by 4 bases, 3 bases remained unmatched. The CDR3 DNA follows: TGCGCCAGCAGCCAAGAGGGGACTAGGGCAGATACGCAGTATTTT. As protein: CASSQEGTRADTQYF.

The chain uses TRBV6-1 and TRBJ2-7; the D is unclear. Per germline, CDR1 MNHNS and CDR2 SASEGT. The CDR3 has 12 residues. Trimming removed 5 bases from V and 1 base from J, with 6 bases in between. The DNA for the CDR3 is TGTGCCAGCAGTAGGTATTCCTACGAGCAGTACGTC. Protein sequence: CASSRYSYEQYV.

The chain carries TRBV5-1 and TRBJ1-4, with a possible D match to TRBD1 (6 bases). Germline lookup yields CDR1 SGHRS and CDR2 YFSETQ. Trimming pared 8 bases from V and 7 bases from J, leaving 33 bases between. There are 19 residues in the CDR3. CDR3 DNA: TGCGCCAGTCCCGACCTGCAAATACAGGGTAATGGAGTTAGTGAAAAACTGTTTTTT. Translation gives CASPDLQIQGNGVSEKLFF. The full variable domain, completed using reference TRBV5-1 and TRBJ1-4, is KAGVTQTPRYLIKTRGQQVTLSCSPISGHRSVSWYQQTPGQGLQFLFEYFSETQRNKGNFPGRFSGRQFSNSRSEMNVSTLELGDSALYLCASPDLQIQGNGVSEKLFFGSGTQLSVL.

This chain links TRBV10-2 with TRBJ1-1; D call uncertain. Per the germline V gene, CDR1 is WSHSY and CDR2 is SAAADI. Trimming cost V 4 bases and J 5 bases, with 8 bases left between them. CDR3 size: 12 residues. CDR3 sequence: CASSGYETEAFF. In nucleotides, the CDR3 is TGCGCCAGCAGTGGGTACGAGACTGAAGCTTTCTTT.

A few counts support this clonotype. This chain joins TRBV4-1 and TRBJ1-1; D perhaps matches TRBD1 (5 bases). The germline gives CDR1 MGHRA, CDR2 YSYEKL. The CDR3 covers 14 residues. V lost 0 bases and J 3 bases, leaving 8 bases between the germline ends. The CDR3 nucleotides read TGCGCCAGCAGCCAAGATCCGGGGGACACTGAAGCTTTCTTT. This gives the protein CASSQDPGDTEAFF.

The chain carries TRBV19 and TRBJ2-1; possible D gene TRBD1, 6 bases. Deletions cut 6 bases from V and 1 base from J, with 10 bases between. The CDR3 has 14 amino acids. Germline lookup yields CDR1 LNHDA and CDR2 SQIVND (reference sequence). The CDR3 loop is CASSMGQSYNEQFF. CDR3 nucleotides: TGTGCCAGTAGCATGGGACAATCCTACAATGAGCAGTTCTTC.

This clonotype has just a few counts. This chain connects TRBV12-3 or TRBV12-4 to TRBJ2-2, with D perhaps being TRBD1 or TRBD2 (5 bases each). This CDR3 spans 16 amino acids. The germline V and J ends were trimmed by 7 bases and 5 bases, with 20 bases remaining between them. In DNA, the CDR3 is TGTGCCAGCATACTGGGGAACGGGGCGCTAACCGGGGAGCTGTTTTTT. Amino acid sequence: CASILGNGALTGELFF.